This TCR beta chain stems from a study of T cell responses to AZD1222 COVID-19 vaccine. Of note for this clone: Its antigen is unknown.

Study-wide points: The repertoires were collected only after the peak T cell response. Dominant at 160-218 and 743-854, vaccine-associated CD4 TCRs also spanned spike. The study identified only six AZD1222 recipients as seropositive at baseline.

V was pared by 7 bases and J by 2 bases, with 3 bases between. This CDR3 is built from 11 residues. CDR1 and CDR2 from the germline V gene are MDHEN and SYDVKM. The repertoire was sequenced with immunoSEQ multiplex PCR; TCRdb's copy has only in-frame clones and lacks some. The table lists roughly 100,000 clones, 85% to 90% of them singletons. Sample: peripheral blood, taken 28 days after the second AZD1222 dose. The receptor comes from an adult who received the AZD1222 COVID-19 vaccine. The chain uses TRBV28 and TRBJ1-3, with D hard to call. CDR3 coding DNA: TGTGCCAGCACGACTGGAAACACCATATATTTT. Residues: CASTTGNTIYF.